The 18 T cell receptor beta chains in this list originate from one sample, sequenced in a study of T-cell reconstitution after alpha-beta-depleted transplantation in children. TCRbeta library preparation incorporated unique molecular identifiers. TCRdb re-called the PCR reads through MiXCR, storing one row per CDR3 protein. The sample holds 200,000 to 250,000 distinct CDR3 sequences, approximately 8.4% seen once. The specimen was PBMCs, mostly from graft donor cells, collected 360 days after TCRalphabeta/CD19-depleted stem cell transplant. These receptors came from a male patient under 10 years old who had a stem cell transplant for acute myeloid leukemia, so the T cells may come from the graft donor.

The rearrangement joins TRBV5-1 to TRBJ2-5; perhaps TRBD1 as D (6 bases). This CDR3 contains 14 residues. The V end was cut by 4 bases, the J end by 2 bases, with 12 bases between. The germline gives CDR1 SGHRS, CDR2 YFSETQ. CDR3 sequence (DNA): TGCGCCAGCAGCCGAGGGACAAATCAAGAGACCCAGTACTTC. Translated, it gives CASSRGTNQETQYF.

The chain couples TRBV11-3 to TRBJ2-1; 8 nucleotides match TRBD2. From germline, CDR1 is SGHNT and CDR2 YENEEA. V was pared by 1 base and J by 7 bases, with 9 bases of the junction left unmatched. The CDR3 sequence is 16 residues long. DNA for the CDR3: TGTGCCAGCAGCTTAGGGGCGGGAGGAGGGGGGAATGAGCAGTTCTTC. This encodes CASSLGAGGGGNEQFF.

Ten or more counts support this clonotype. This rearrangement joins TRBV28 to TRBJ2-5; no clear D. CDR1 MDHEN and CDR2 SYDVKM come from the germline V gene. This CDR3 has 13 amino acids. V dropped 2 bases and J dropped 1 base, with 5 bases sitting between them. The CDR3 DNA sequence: TGTGCCAGCAGTTTAGTAGGCCAAGAGACCCAGTACTTC. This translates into CASSLVGQETQYF.

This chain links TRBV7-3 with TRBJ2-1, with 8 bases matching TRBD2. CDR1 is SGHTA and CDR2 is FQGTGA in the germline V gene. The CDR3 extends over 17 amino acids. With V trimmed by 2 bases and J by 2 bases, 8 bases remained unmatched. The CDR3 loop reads CASSLAPGLGPYNEQFF. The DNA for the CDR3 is TGTGCCAGCAGCTTAGCTCCGGGACTAGGTCCCTACAATGAGCAGTTCTTC. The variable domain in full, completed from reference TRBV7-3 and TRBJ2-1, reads GAGVSQTPSNKVTEKGKYVELRCDPISGHTALYWYRQSLGQGPEFLIYFQGTGAADDSGLPNDRFFAVRPEGSVSTLKIQRTERGDSAVYLCASSLAPGLGPYNEQFFGPGTRLTVL.

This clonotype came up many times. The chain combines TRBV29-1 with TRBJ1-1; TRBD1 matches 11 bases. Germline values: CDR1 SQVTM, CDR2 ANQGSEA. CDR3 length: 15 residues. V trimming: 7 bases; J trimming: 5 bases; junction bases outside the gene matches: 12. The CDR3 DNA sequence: TGCAGCGCTGGGGGGGACAGGGGGTTGGGAACTGAAGCTTTCTTT. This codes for CSAGGDRGLGTEAFF.

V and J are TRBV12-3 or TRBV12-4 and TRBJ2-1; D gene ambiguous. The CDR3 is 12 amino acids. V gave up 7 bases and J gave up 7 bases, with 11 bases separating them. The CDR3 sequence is CASKQDGNEQFF. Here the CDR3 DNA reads TGTGCCAGCAAACAAGACGGTAATGAGCAGTTCTTC.

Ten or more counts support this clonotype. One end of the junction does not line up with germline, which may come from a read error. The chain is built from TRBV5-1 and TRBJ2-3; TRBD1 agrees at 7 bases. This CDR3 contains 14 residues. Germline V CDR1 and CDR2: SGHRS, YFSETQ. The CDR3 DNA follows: TGTGCCAGCAGCCCAGGGGGAGGCACAGATACGCAGTATTTT. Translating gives CASSPGGGTDTQYF.

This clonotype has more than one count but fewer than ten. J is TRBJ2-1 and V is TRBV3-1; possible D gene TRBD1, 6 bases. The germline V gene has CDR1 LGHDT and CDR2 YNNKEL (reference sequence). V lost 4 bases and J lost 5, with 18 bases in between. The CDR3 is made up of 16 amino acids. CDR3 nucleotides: TGTGCCAGCAGCCTCGGCAGGGGTATGTTCGACAATGAGCAGTTCTTC. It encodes CASSLGRGMFDNEQFF.

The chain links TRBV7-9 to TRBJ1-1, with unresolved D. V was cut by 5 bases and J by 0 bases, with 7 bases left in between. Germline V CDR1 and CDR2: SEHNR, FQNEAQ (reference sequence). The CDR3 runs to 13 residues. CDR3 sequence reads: CASSEIMNTEAFF. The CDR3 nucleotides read TGTGCCAGCAGCGAGATCATGAACACTGAAGCTTTCTTT.

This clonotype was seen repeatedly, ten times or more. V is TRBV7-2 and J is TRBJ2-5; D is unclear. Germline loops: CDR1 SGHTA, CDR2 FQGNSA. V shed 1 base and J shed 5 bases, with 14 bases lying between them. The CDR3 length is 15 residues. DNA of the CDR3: TGTGCCAGCAGCTTAGGAGTAGGGATTGGGGAGACCCAGTACTTC. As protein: CASSLGVGIGETQYF.

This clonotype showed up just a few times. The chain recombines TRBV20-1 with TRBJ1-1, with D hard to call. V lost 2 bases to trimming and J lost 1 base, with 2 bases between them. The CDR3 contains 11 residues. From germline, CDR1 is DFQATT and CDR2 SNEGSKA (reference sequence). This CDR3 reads CSARWNTEAFF. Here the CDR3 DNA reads TGCAGTGCTAGATGGAACACTGAAGCTTTCTTT.

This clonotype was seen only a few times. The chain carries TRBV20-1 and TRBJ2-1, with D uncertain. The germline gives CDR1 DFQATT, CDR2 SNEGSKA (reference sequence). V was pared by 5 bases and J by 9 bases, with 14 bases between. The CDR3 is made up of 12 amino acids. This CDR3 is CSAYMGGFEQFF. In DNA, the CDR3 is TGCAGTGCTTATATGGGCGGATTTGAGCAGTTCTTC.

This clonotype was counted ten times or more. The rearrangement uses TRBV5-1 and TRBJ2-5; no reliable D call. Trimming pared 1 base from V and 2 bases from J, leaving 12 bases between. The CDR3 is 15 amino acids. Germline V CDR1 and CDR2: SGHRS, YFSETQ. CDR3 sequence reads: CASSLYVGWQETQYF. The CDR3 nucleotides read TGCGCCAGCAGCTTGTATGTGGGGTGGCAAGAGACCCAGTACTTC.

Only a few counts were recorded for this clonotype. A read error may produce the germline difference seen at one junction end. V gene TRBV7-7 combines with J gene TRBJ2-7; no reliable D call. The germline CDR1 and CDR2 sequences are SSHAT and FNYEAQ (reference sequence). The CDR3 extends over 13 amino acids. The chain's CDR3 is CASSLGSVGEQYF. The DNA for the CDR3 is TGTGCTAGCAGCTTAGGCAGCGTAGGCGAGCAGTACTTC.

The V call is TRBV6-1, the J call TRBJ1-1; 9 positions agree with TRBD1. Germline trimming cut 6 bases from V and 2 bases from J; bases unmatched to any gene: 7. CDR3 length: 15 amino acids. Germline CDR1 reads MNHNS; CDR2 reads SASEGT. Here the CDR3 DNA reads TGTGCCAGCAGCCTCGGGGACAGGGCTAACACTGAAGCTTTCTTT. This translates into CASSLGDRANTEAFF.

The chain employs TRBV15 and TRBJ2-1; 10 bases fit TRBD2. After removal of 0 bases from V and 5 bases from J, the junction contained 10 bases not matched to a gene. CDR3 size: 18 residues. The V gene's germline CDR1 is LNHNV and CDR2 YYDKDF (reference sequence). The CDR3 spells CATSRDNQRGGLDNEQFF. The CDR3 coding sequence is TGTGCCACCAGCAGAGATAACCAGCGGGGGGGCCTAGACAATGAGCAGTTCTTC.

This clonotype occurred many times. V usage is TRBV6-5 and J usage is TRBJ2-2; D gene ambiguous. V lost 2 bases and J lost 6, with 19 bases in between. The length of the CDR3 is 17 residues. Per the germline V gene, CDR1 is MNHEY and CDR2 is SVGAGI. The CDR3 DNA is TGTGCCAGCAGTTACCGTTTACGGGCCCAAGCCCCCGGGGAGCTGTTTTTT. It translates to CASSYRLRAQAPGELFF.

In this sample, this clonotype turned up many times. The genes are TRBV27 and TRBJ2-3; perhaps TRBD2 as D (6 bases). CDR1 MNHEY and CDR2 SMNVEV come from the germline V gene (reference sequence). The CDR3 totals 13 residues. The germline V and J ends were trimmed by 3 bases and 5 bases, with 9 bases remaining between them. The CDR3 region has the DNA TGTGCCAGCAGTTTGGGGGGAGTAGATACGCAGTATTTT. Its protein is CASSLGGVDTQYF.